Shown below are 23 T cell receptor beta chains from a single sample sequenced in a study of CD8 T cells in Susac syndrome. cDNA came from around 0.5 to 1 ug RNA primed by random hexamers. TCRdb redid the calling of the immunoSEQ multiplex PCR reads with MiXCR, one entry per CDR3 protein. The repertoire holds some 450,000 distinct CDR3 sequences, with roughly 85% as singletons. The sequenced material came from CD8+ T cells from PBMCs. The receptors derive from a human donor with multiple sclerosis.

This chain links TRBV29-1 with TRBJ2-7; 10 positions agree with TRBD1. From germline, CDR1 is SQVTM and CDR2 ANQGSEA. Germline trimming cut 3 bases from V and 4 bases from J; bases unmatched to any gene: 9. This CDR3 comprises 15 residues. The CDR3 protein is CSVDRWTGGFYEQYF. The CDR3 bases are TGCAGCGTTGATCGCTGGACAGGGGGTTTTTACGAGCAGTACTTC.

The CDR3 reads CASSLGIDGETQYF. In nucleotides, the CDR3 is TGTGCCAGCAGTTTAGGGATAGATGGGGAGACCCAGTACTTC. The chain has TRBV28 and TRBJ2-5; the D is unclear. The germline V and J ends were trimmed by 2 bases and 5 bases, with 12 bases remaining between them. Germline lookup yields CDR1 MDHEN and CDR2 SYDVKM. CDR3 length: 14 amino acids.

This clonotype was recorded only once. The chain is built from TRBV2 and TRBJ1-2, with 7 bases lining up with TRBD1. Germline CDR1 and CDR2: SNHLY and FYNNEI. The junction had 9 bases not matched to a gene; V was cut back by 1 base and J by 4 bases. The CDR3 totals 16 residues. CDR3 DNA: TGTGCCAGCAGTGAAGTGGGGAGACAGGGAGGCTATGGCTACACCTTC. Protein sequence: CASSEVGRQGGYGYTF.

This rearrangement joins TRBV5-4 to TRBJ2-7, with D possibly being TRBD1 or TRBD2 (5 bases each). V lost 4 bases and J lost 3, with 23 bases in between. Looked up from germline, CDR1 is SGHNT and CDR2 is YYREEE (reference sequence). This CDR3 contains 17 residues. CDR3 loop: CASSPGPLEVGYYEQYF. The CDR3 bases are TGTGCCAGCAGCCCGGGACCCCTCGAGGTGGGCTACTACGAGCAGTACTTC.

This chain uses TRBV7-6 with TRBJ1-1, with a tentative D call TRBD1 (6 bases). V was pared by 2 bases and J by 4 bases, with 14 bases between. This CDR3 comprises 15 residues. The germline CDR1 and CDR2 sequences are SGHVS and FNYEAQ. The CDR3 nucleotides are TGTGCCAGCAGCTTAACGTCACAGGGAAGCACTGAAGCTTTCTTT. Its translation is CASSLTSQGSTEAFF.

The chain joins TRBV20-1 to TRBJ2-5, with 8 positions matching TRBD1. Germline assignment: CDR1 DFQATT and CDR2 SNEGSKA (reference sequence). With 1 base clipped from V and 0 bases from J, the junction kept 1 base outside the gene matches. The CDR3 has 14 residues. CDR3 region: CSARGDRHQETQYF. DNA of the CDR3: TGCAGTGCTAGAGGGGACAGGCACCAAGAGACCCAGTACTTC.

V usage is TRBV6-5 and J usage is TRBJ1-5; 9 bases are a match to TRBD1. CDR3 length equals 15 residues. Losses at the gene ends were 5 bases for V and 3 bases for J; bases not matched to a gene: 5. Germline CDR1 reads MNHEY; CDR2 reads SVGAGI. The CDR3 region is CASSKGTGNNQPQHF. As DNA, the CDR3 is TGTGCCAGCAGTAAGGGGACAGGGAACAATCAGCCCCAGCATTTT.

The chain combines TRBV6-1 with TRBJ2-7; D unclear. The CDR3 contains 13 residues. Trimming cost V 5 bases and J 6 bases, with 14 bases left between them. Germline values: CDR1 MNHNS, CDR2 SASEGT. The DNA for the CDR3 is TGTGCCAGCAGTTTCGGGCCGATCGGCGAGCAGTACTTC. This translates into CASSFGPIGEQYF.

J is TRBJ2-1 and V is TRBV20-1; tentatively, D is TRBD1 or TRBD2 (5 bases each). Germline V gene lookup returns CDR1 DFQATT and CDR2 SNEGSKA (reference sequence). V was clipped by 7 bases and J by 1 base, with 17 bases between them. This CDR3 spans 15 amino acids. The CDR3 spells CSVTTAGSSYNEQFF. CDR3 sequence (DNA): TGCAGTGTTACCACGGCAGGGAGTTCCTACAATGAGCAGTTCTTC.

This sequence joins TRBV5-1 and TRBJ1-4, with D possibly TRBD1 on 5 matching bases. CDR1 is SGHRS and CDR2 is YFSETQ in the germline V gene. The CDR3 length is 14 residues. Trimming removed 4 bases from V and 7 bases from J, with 14 bases in between. DNA for the CDR3: TGCGCCAGCAGCCGTCGGGGCGGGGGTGAAAAACTGTTTTTT. Residues: CASSRRGGGEKLFF.

The CDR3, as DNA: TGTGCCAGCAGCCCCGGGACGCCACGATACGAGCAGTACTTC. Protein: CASSPGTPRYEQYF. V usage is TRBV27 and J usage is TRBJ2-7, with D perhaps TRBD1 or TRBD2 (5 bases each). Trimming removed 6 bases at V and 4 bases at J, with 16 bases between. This CDR3 is 14 amino acids long. The germline gives CDR1 MNHEY, CDR2 SMNVEV (reference sequence).

V and J are TRBV29-1 and TRBJ2-1; 7 bases are a match to TRBD1. V dropped 4 bases and J dropped 5; count of bases not matched to a gene: 8. The CDR3 has 14 residues. Germline V CDR1 and CDR2: SQVTM, ANQGSEA. The CDR3 sequence is CSVVSGTADNEQFF. The DNA for the CDR3 is TGCAGCGTTGTGTCTGGGACAGCTGACAATGAGCAGTTCTTC.

The rearrangement joins TRBV7-9 to TRBJ2-2; 9 positions match TRBD2. Germline CDR1 SEHNR, CDR2 FQNEAQ (reference sequence). The CDR3 extends over 18 amino acids. V trimming: 4 bases; J trimming: 5 bases; junction bases outside the gene matches: 14. The CDR3 is CASSSPGASGTRTGELFF. CDR3 DNA sequence: TGTGCCAGCAGCTCTCCCGGGGCTAGCGGGACAAGAACCGGGGAGCTGTTTTTT.

The genes are TRBV2 and TRBJ2-7; tentatively, D is TRBD1 (5 bases). The CDR3 contains 15 residues. Germline CDR1 is SNHLY and CDR2 is FYNNEI. The V end was cut by 2 bases, the J end by 3 bases, with 14 bases between. CDR3 region: CASSENSDTHYEQYF. The CDR3 region has the DNA TGTGCCAGCAGTGAAAATTCGGACACTCACTACGAGCAGTACTTC.

The chain uses TRBV11-3 and TRBJ2-3; D is undetermined. Germline V lookup: CDR1 SGHNT, CDR2 YENEEA. With 5 bases removed from V and 2 bases from J, the gap between germline ends came to 8 bases. The CDR3 sequence is 13 residues long. The CDR3 DNA sequence: TGTGCCAGCAGCCCCTCGGACACAGATACGCAGTATTTT. Translating gives CASSPSDTDTQYF.

The chain employs TRBV20-1 and TRBJ2-1, with TRBD2 matching over 10 bases. V was pared by 3 bases and J by 3 bases, with 5 bases of the junction left unmatched. The CDR3 is 15 amino acids. CDR1 is DFQATT and CDR2 is SNEGSKA in the germline V gene (reference sequence). This chain's CDR3 is CSARDLAGVYNEQFF. The CDR3, as DNA: TGCAGTGCTAGGGACCTAGCGGGGGTCTACAATGAGCAGTTCTTC.

A single count supports this clonotype. This sequence joins TRBV11-2 and TRBJ2-7; 8 bases align to TRBD1. The CDR3 runs 16 residues. Germline CDR1 reads SGHAT; CDR2 reads FQNNGV. V lost 1 base, J lost 5 bases, and 10 bases stayed unmatched. The CDR3 protein is CASSLAVTDRVHEQYF. CDR3 DNA sequence: TGTGCCAGCAGCTTAGCGGTTACGGACAGGGTACACGAGCAGTACTTC.

Only one count was recorded for this clonotype. This rearrangement joins TRBV5-1 to TRBJ1-4; D remains ambiguous. Between the trimmed V and J ends, which lost 0 bases and 7 bases, there was a span of 10 bases. The germline gives CDR1 SGHRS, CDR2 YFSETQ. The CDR3 totals 14 residues. CDR3 loop: CASSLAVEGEKLFF. The CDR3 bases are TGCGCCAGCAGCTTGGCCGTGGAGGGTGAAAAACTGTTTTTT.

The chain joins TRBV27 to TRBJ2-7; no definite D call. Germline V gene data show CDR1 as MNHEY and CDR2 as SMNVEV (reference sequence). The CDR3 is 16 amino acids. In DNA form, the CDR3 reads TGTGTCACCGTAAGGTCGAAAAACTTAATCTCCTACGAGCAGTACTTC. This translates into CVTVRSKNLISYEQYF.

The chain joins TRBV29-1 to TRBJ1-3; TRBD1 is a possible D gene (5 bases). The germline V gene has CDR1 SQVTM and CDR2 ANQGSEA. The CDR3 consists of 15 residues. The V end lost 7 bases, the J end lost 0 bases, and 16 bases lay between the germline ends. CDR3 protein: CSAQGITSSGNTIYF. The CDR3 DNA reads as TGCAGCGCCCAGGGTATTACCAGCTCTGGAAACACCATATATTTT.

J is TRBJ1-3 and V is TRBV10-3; 7 bases are shared with TRBD1. The ends lost 2 bases at V and 0 bases at J; junction bases unmatched: 7. This CDR3 spans 17 amino acids. Germline V gene lookup returns CDR1 ENHRY and CDR2 SYGVKD. CDR3 sequence reads: CAISEGPGTVSGNTIYF. CDR3 coding DNA: TGTGCCATCAGTGAGGGCCCTGGGACAGTCTCTGGAAACACCATATATTTT.

V gene TRBV10-2 combines with J gene TRBJ1-3; D unclear. This CDR3 spans 17 amino acids. In germline, CDR1 is WSHSY, CDR2 SAAADI. V was cut by 10 bases and J by 0 bases, with 22 bases left in between. The CDR3 loop reads CATLGSEMLSSGNTIYF. The CDR3, as DNA: TGCGCCACCTTAGGGAGTGAGATGCTGAGCTCTGGAAACACCATATATTTT.

This chain links TRBV19 with TRBJ2-4; perhaps TRBD1 as D (5 bases). CDR3 length: 12 residues. Germline V gene lookup returns CDR1 LNHDA and CDR2 SQIVND (reference sequence). V lost 1 base to trimming and J lost 7 bases, with 5 bases between them. CDR3 sequence: CASSIGGNIQYF. CDR3 DNA sequence: TGTGCCAGTAGTATAGGGGGCAACATTCAGTACTTC.